The TCR beta chain described here comes from a study of cytotoxic CD8 clonotypes in ibrutinib-treated CLL. In the study overall: Mean values per sample were hundreds of thousands of productive templates and 98,000 or so productive rearrangements.

Libraries were prepared by immunoSEQ multiplex PCR; TCRdb keeps only in-frame clonotypes and omits some of them. The data hold about 160,000 clones, with approximately 77% observed a single time. From germline, CDR1 is GTSNPN and CDR2 SVGIG (reference sequence). The CDR3 totals 12 residues. The V end was cut by 7 bases, the J end by 1 base, with 8 bases between. The chain combines TRBV30 with TRBJ1-3, with no clear D. The receptor comes from a human donor with chronic lymphocytic leukemia. The sample was PBMCs, taken after 12 months of ibrutinib treatment. In DNA, the CDR3 is TGTGCCTCAAGAATTTCTGGAAACACCATATATTTT. Translated, it gives CASRISGNTIYF. Based on the CDR3 plus reference TRBV30 and TRBJ1-3, the full variable domain is SQTIHQWPATLVQPVGSPLSLECTVEGTSNPNLYWYRQAAGRGLQLLFYSVGIGQISSEVPQNLSASRPQDRQFILSSKKLLLSDSGFYLCASRISGNTIYFGEGSWLTVV.